Following are 12 T cell receptor beta chains from one sample sequenced in a study of T cells in Graves' hyperthyroidism and ophthalmopathy. Amplification yielded TCR beta CDR3 regions, with RNA transcripts as the source. The TCR CDR3 was amplified in a first-round RT-PCR using the HTBI primer set. Using its own MiXCR run on the multiplex PCR reads, TCRdb lists one record per CDR3 protein. The sample consists of over 400,000 distinct CDR3 sequences, 22% of them appearing once. Sample: blood. The receptors derive from a woman aged 70-85 years with Graves' ophthalmopathy.

This clonotype came up once. The junction departs from the called germline gene at one end, perhaps through a read error. The genes are TRBV7-8 and TRBJ2-5, with TRBD2 matching over 12 bases. CDR1 is SGHVS, CDR2 FQNEAQ, per germline. The CDR3 extends over 20 amino acids. Here the CDR3 DNA reads TGCGCCAGCAGCCAAGATGGGCCCCTAGCGGGAGGGCGAACCCAAGAGACCCAGTACTTC. Residues: CASSQDGPLAGGRTQETQYF.

This rearrangement joins TRBV20-1 to TRBJ1-3; D call uncertain. Trimming removed 4 bases at V and 0 bases at J, with 10 bases between. Germline V lookup: CDR1 DFQATT, CDR2 SNEGSKA (reference sequence). This CDR3 has 14 residues. CDR3 sequence reads: CSATPDLSGNTIYF. The CDR3 nucleotides are TGCAGTGCTACCCCGGATCTCTCTGGAAACACCATATATTTT.

V and J are TRBV12-3 or TRBV12-4 and TRBJ1-1; unclear D gene. The V end lost 6 bases, the J end lost 3 bases, and 20 bases lay between the germline ends. The CDR3 loop spans 16 amino acids. The CDR3: CASSKPARVGDTEAFF. CDR3 sequence (DNA): TGTGCCAGCAGCAAGCCGGCGAGGGTTGGGGACACTGAAGCTTTCTTT.

V and J are TRBV6-1 and TRBJ2-7; 11 bases are shared with TRBD1. This CDR3 contains 15 residues. Losses at the gene ends were 6 bases for V and 3 bases for J; bases not matched to a gene: 7. Germline loops: CDR1 MNHNS, CDR2 SASEGT. The CDR3 nucleotides are TGTGCCAGCAGCCCGGACAGGGGGCGCTTCTACGAGCAGTACTTC. Translation gives CASSPDRGRFYEQYF.

This clonotype showed up just once. A much larger clone differs from this one at a single base, so this may be a read error. The gene calls are TRBV28 and TRBJ1-4; the D gene is possibly TRBD1 (5 bases). This CDR3 region has 14 residues. Trimming shortened V by 7 bases and J by 8 bases, and 17 bases separated the two germline ends. Germline values: CDR1 MDHEN, CDR2 SYDVKM. The CDR3 is CASTQATAAEKLFF. DNA for the CDR3: TGTGCCAGCACCCAGGCGACAGCGGCCGAAAAACTGTTTTTT.

This chain joins TRBV12-3 or TRBV12-4 and TRBJ1-4; 7 bases fit TRBD1. V trimming: 7 bases; J trimming: 3 bases; junction bases outside the gene matches: 5. This CDR3 has 14 residues. In nucleotides, the CDR3 is TGTGCCAGCACAGAACAGGGGTCTAATGAAAAACTGTTTTTT. Protein: CASTEQGSNEKLFF.

The genes are TRBV20-1 and TRBJ2-5, with 7 bases identical to TRBD2. In germline, CDR1 is DFQATT, CDR2 SNEGSKA (reference sequence). V gave up 0 bases and J gave up 2 bases; unmatched junction bases: 6. The CDR3 contains 15 residues. CDR3 sequence reads: CSARDPAGSQETQYF. The CDR3 DNA reads as TGCAGTGCTAGAGATCCAGCGGGAAGTCAAGAGACCCAGTACTTC.

V and J are TRBV18 and TRBJ1-1; 8 bases line up with TRBD1. This CDR3 is 17 amino acids long. With 4 bases clipped from V and 6 bases from J, the junction kept 16 bases outside the gene matches. Germline lookup yields CDR1 KGHSH and CDR2 LQKENI. The chain's CDR3 is CASSLGQGTTIDSEAFF. The DNA of the CDR3 is TGTGCCAGCTCACTCGGACAGGGAACCACAATAGACTCTGAAGCTTTCTTT.

Regarding this clonotype: A much bigger clone sits one base away, suggesting this may be a read error. The chain recombines TRBV2 with TRBJ1-2; D not certain. Germline-derived CDR1 and CDR2 are SNHLY and FYNNEI. The germline V and J ends were trimmed by 0 bases and 9 bases, with 14 bases remaining between them. The CDR3 has 14 residues. CDR3 in DNA: TGTGCCAGCAGTGAAGCAACTGGTATCGGTAGCTACACCTTC. Translating gives CASSEATGIGSYTF.

This clonotype occurred many times. The V call is TRBV28, the J call TRBJ1-6; D not resolved. The V end was cut by 0 bases, the J end by 10 bases, with 10 bases between. Germline V CDR1 and CDR2: MDHEN, SYDVKM. The CDR3 totals 14 residues. The CDR3 coding sequence is TGTGCCAGCAGTTTATGGTCAGGACTATCACCCCTCCACTTT. Amino acids: CASSLWSGLSPLHF.

In this sample, this clonotype turned up many times. This chain connects TRBV3-1 to TRBJ2-1; 11 bases map to TRBD2. CDR1 is LGHDT and CDR2 is YNNKEL in the germline V gene (reference sequence). The ends lost 4 bases at V and 2 bases at J; junction bases unmatched: 4. The CDR3 is 16 amino acids. CDR3 amino acids: CASSPRTSGPYNEQFF. Written as DNA, the CDR3 is TGTGCCAGCAGCCCAAGGACTAGCGGGCCCTACAATGAGCAGTTCTTC.

There are many counts of this clonotype. The J gene is TRBJ1-5, the V gene TRBV2, with TRBD1 identical over 7 bases. Looked up from germline, CDR1 is SNHLY and CDR2 is FYNNEI. The V and J ends lost 4 bases and 4 bases, in that order; junction bases with no gene match: 7. This CDR3 region has 15 residues. The CDR3 protein is CASSGDRYVNQPQHF. The CDR3 DNA reads TGTGCCAGCAGTGGGGACAGATACGTTAATCAGCCCCAGCATTTT.